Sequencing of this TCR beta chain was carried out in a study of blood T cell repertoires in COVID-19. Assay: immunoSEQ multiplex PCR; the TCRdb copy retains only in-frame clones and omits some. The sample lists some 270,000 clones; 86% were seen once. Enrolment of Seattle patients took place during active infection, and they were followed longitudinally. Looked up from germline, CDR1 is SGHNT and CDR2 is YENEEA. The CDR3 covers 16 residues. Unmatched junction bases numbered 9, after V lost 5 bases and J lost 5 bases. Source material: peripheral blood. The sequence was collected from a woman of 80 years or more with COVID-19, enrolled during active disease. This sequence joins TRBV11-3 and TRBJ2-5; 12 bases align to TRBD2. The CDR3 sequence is CASSRGTSGGLETQYF. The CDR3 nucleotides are TGTGCCAGCAGCCGAGGCACTAGCGGGGGGCTGGAGACCCAGTACTTC.